The 28 T cell receptor beta chains below come from one sample, sequenced in a study of CD8 T cells in ankylosing spondylitis. TCRdb independently ran MiXCR on the 5' RACE reads; one entry per CDR3 protein. The sample records 250,000 to 400,000 distinct CDR3 sequences, more than 9% being singletons. The sequenced material came from blood, either unsorted or a sorted T cell fraction (not recorded which). The receptors stem from a female donor with ankylosing spondylitis or in good health (not recorded which).

This clonotype has ten or more counts. The chain has TRBV4-2 and TRBJ2-7; no definite D call. Germline V gene data show CDR1 as LGHNA and CDR2 as YNFKEQ. V lost 3 bases and J lost 0, with 9 bases in between. The CDR3 runs 14 residues. As DNA, the CDR3 is TGTGCCAGCAGCCAGATACGTGACTCCTACGAGCAGTACTTC. As protein: CASSQIRDSYEQYF.

The sample holds many counts of this clonotype. The chain recombines TRBV12-3 or TRBV12-4 with TRBJ2-3; D may be TRBD2 (5 bases). Trimming pared 1 base from V and 2 bases from J, leaving 7 bases between. The CDR3 has 14 residues. CDR3 protein: CASSLELDTDTQYF. DNA for the CDR3: TGTGCCAGCAGTTTAGAACTAGACACAGATACGCAGTATTTT.

This clonotype was counted at least ten times. V gene TRBV6-2 or TRBV6-3 combines with J gene TRBJ2-2; D is ambiguous. The CDR3 length is 14 residues. Germline V gives CDR1 MNHEY, CDR2 SVGEGT. Trimming removed 6 bases from V and 6 bases from J, with 14 bases in between. The CDR3 loop is CASRSPYSSGELFF. CDR3 sequence (DNA): TGTGCCAGCAGGTCTCCGTATTCATCCGGGGAGCTGTTTTTT.

This clonotype was found many times. This chain connects TRBV11-2 to TRBJ2-7; no reliable D call. V lost 0 bases to trimming and J lost 3 bases, with 9 bases between them. Germline CDR1 reads SGHAT; CDR2 reads FQNNGV. This CDR3 spans 14 amino acids. CDR3 residues: CASSLEATSYEQYF. The CDR3 nucleotides read TGTGCCAGCAGCTTAGAGGCCACGAGCTACGAGCAGTACTTC. The whole variable domain, filled in from reference TRBV11-2 and TRBJ2-7, reads EAGVAQSPRYKIIEKRQSVAFWCNPISGHATLYWYQQILGQGPKLLIQFQNNGVVDDSQLPKDRFSAERLKGVDSTLKIQPAKLEDSAVYLCASSLEATSYEQYFGPGTRLTVT.

V and J are TRBV12-3 or TRBV12-4 and TRBJ2-2, with 11 bases matching TRBD1. The CDR3 is made up of 15 amino acids. After removal of 4 bases from V and 4 bases from J, the junction contained 2 bases not matched to a gene. The CDR3 DNA is TGTGCCAGCAGTTCGGGACAGGGGGTCACCGGGGAGCTGTTTTTT. This sequence encodes CASSSGQGVTGELFF.

This clonotype was observed many times. The chain couples TRBV5-1 to TRBJ1-2; 7 bases are shared with TRBD1. V shed 9 bases, J shed 0 bases, and the junction held 11 bases outside the gene matches. The germline V gene encodes CDR1 SGHRS and CDR2 YFSETQ. The CDR3 length is 15 residues. The CDR3 is CATFPGDSSNYGYTF. CDR3 sequence (DNA): TGCGCCACCTTCCCGGGGGACAGTTCTAACTATGGCTACACCTTC. Supplemented by reference TRBV5-1 and TRBJ1-2, the full variable domain reads KAGVTQTPRYLIKTRGQQVTLSCSPISGHRSVSWYQQTPGQGLQFLFEYFSETQRNKGNFPGRFSGRQFSNSRSEMNVSTLELGDSALYLCATFPGDSSNYGYTFGSGTRLTVV.

The rearrangement links TRBV20-1 to TRBJ2-1; 16 bases are a match to TRBD2. J lost 2 bases, V lost 2 bases, and 6 bases had no gene match. The CDR3 is 18 amino acids. The V gene's germline CDR1 is DFQATT and CDR2 SNEGSKA (reference sequence). CDR3 nucleotides: TGCAGTGCTAGAAAGGGGACTAGCGGGAGGGGGCCCTACAATGAGCAGTTCTTC. This translates into CSARKGTSGRGPYNEQFF.

This clonotype appeared a few times. CDR3 sequence (DNA): TGTGCCAGCGGAATACAGGGTTCTGGAAACACCATATATTTT. Protein product: CASGIQGSGNTIYF. The V gene is TRBV5-5, the J gene TRBJ1-3; TRBD1 is a possible D gene (6 bases). The CDR3 consists of 14 residues. The V end lost 7 bases, the J end lost 1 base, and 12 bases lay between the germline ends. Germline CDR1 reads SGHKS; CDR2 reads YYEKEE (reference sequence).

This clonotype was seen many times. The chain carries TRBV20-1 and TRBJ2-7, with TRBD2 identical over 11 bases. Germline lookup yields CDR1 DFQATT and CDR2 SNEGSKA (reference sequence). Losses at the gene ends were 0 bases for V and 7 bases for J; bases not matched to a gene: 5. This CDR3 contains 14 residues. In DNA, the CDR3 is TGCAGTGCTAGAGAGGGACTAGCGGTTGTGGAGCAGTACTTC. Protein: CSAREGLAVVEQYF.

This clonotype was detected a few times. The rearrangement uses TRBV7-2 and TRBJ1-4; tentative D call: TRBD1 (5 bases). Looked up from germline, CDR1 is SGHTA and CDR2 is FQGNSA. With 5 bases removed from V and 1 base from J, the gap between germline ends came to 11 bases. The length of the CDR3 is 15 residues. The CDR3 protein is CASSPGRRTNEKLFF. In nucleotides, the CDR3 is TGTGCCAGCAGCCCGGGACGGCGAACTAATGAAAAACTGTTTTTT.

This clonotype was seen at least ten times. This chain connects TRBV20-1 to TRBJ1-5; tentative D call: TRBD1 (5 bases). The CDR3 totals 13 residues. Germline CDR1 is DFQATT and CDR2 is SNEGSKA (reference sequence). V was cut by 4 bases and J by 7 bases, with 14 bases left in between. The CDR3 spells CSAISGSGQPQHF. The CDR3 nucleotides read TGCAGTGCTATTTCAGGGTCGGGCCAGCCCCAGCATTTT.

This clonotype was counted many times. V gene TRBV29-1 combines with J gene TRBJ1-2; no firm D call. CDR3 size: 14 residues. Germline V CDR1 and CDR2: SQVTM, ANQGSEA. With 3 bases removed from V and 0 bases from J, the gap between germline ends came to 11 bases. CDR3 in DNA: TGCAGCGTTGAGATGGCAGAGGCTAACTATGGCTACACCTTC. This encodes CSVEMAEANYGYTF.

At least ten counts were recorded for this clonotype. V gene TRBV5-1 combines with J gene TRBJ2-7; D may be TRBD1 (6 bases). Between the trimmed V and J ends, which lost 5 bases and 2 bases, there was a span of 17 bases. This CDR3 region has 15 residues. Looked up from germline, CDR1 is SGHRS and CDR2 is YFSETQ. CDR3 coding DNA: TGCGCCAGCAGGGCCGGATTTACAGGGACCTACGAGCAGTACTTC. Its translation is CASRAGFTGTYEQYF.

There are many counts of this clonotype. This rearrangement joins TRBV4-3 to TRBJ2-2; D may be TRBD1 (5 bases). The germline V and J ends were trimmed by 5 bases and 2 bases, with 9 bases remaining between them. CDR1 is LGHNA, CDR2 YSLEER, per germline. The CDR3 consists of 14 residues. CDR3 region: CASSKGINTGELFF. As DNA, the CDR3 is TGCGCCAGCAGCAAGGGGATTAACACCGGGGAGCTGTTTTTT.

Turning to this clonotype: A single base separates this from a much larger clone, so it may be a read error. This sequence joins TRBV6-2 or TRBV6-3 and TRBJ2-7; either TRBD1 or TRBD2 may fit D (5 bases each). CDR1 and CDR2 from the germline V gene are MNHEY and SVGEGT. Trimming stripped 7 bases from V and 4 bases from J, with 11 bases between. The CDR3 length is 12 residues. This chain's CDR3 is CASNNGAYEQYF. The CDR3 bases are TGTGCCAGCAATAACGGGGCTTACGAGCAGTACTTC.

This clonotype has at least ten counts. The chain has TRBV12-3 or TRBV12-4 and TRBJ2-4; unclear D gene. The CDR3 length is 13 residues. V was shortened by 1 base and J by 6 bases, with 7 bases between the two germline ends. The CDR3 nucleotides are TGTGCCAGCAGTTTAGGAAAAATAAACATTCAGTACTTC. Protein: CASSLGKINIQYF.

There are a few counts of this clonotype. This chain uses TRBV20-1 with TRBJ1-4; D is unclear. The CDR3 sequence is 13 residues long. Germline assignment: CDR1 DFQATT and CDR2 SNEGSKA (reference sequence). The germline V and J ends were trimmed by 5 bases and 3 bases, with 10 bases remaining between them. CDR3 DNA sequence: TGCAGTGCTTCGGTGGCCCCTAATGAAAAACTGTTTTTT. Protein sequence: CSASVAPNEKLFF.

This chain connects TRBV6-1 to TRBJ2-2; D remains unclear. This CDR3 has 14 amino acids. Germline lookup yields CDR1 MNHNS and CDR2 SASEGT. Between the trimmed V and J ends, which lost 6 bases and 4 bases, there was a span of 12 bases. CDR3 sequence (DNA): TGTGCCAGCAGGGGGAAGGATTTCACCGGGGAGCTGTTTTTT. It codes for CASRGKDFTGELFF.

On this clonotype: With a much larger clone just one base away, this may be a read error. The chain joins TRBV7-9 to TRBJ2-2; D remains unclear. This CDR3 comprises 12 residues. V was trimmed by 5 bases and J by 7 bases, leaving 8 bases between them. Germline-derived CDR1 and CDR2 are SEHNR and FQNEAQ (reference sequence). CDR3 protein: CASSVYDGELFF. CDR3 coding DNA: TGTGCCAGCAGCGTATACGACGGGGAGCTGTTTTTT.

This clonotype was seen many times. This CDR3 reads CASSLQVETQYF. DNA for the CDR3: TGTGCCAGCAGTCTCCAAGTTGAGACCCAGTACTTC. The chain combines TRBV12-3 or TRBV12-4 with TRBJ2-5; no clear D gene. Trimming removed 5 bases at V and 5 bases at J, with 9 bases between. The CDR3 sequence is 12 residues long.

In its sample, this clonotype was seen a few times. This rearrangement joins TRBV5-1 to TRBJ1-2; no clear D gene. V dropped 0 bases and J dropped 7 bases, with 10 bases sitting between them. The CDR3 runs 13 residues. The germline gives CDR1 SGHRS, CDR2 YFSETQ. The CDR3 DNA is TGCGCCAGCAGCTTGGGGCTAGACGGTGGCTACACCTTC. Residues: CASSLGLDGGYTF.

This clonotype was seen many times. The chain is built from TRBV7-2 and TRBJ1-6; the match to TRBD1 covers 9 bases. J was trimmed by 11 bases and V by 5 bases; bases with no gene match: 7. The length of the CDR3 is 14 residues. Germline values: CDR1 SGHTA, CDR2 FQGNSA. The CDR3: CASSGLDRGAPLHF. The CDR3 DNA reads TGTGCCAGCAGCGGACTGGACAGGGGTGCACCCCTCCACTTT. Full variable domain (remainder filled in from reference TRBV7-2 and TRBJ1-6): GAGVSQSPSNKVTEKGKDVELRCDPISGHTALYWYRQSLGQGLEFLIYFQGNSAPDKSGLPSDRFSAERTGGSVSTLTIQRTQQEDSAVYLCASSGLDRGAPLHFGNGTRLTVT.

As to this clonotype: A much bigger clone sits one base away, suggesting this may be a read error. The chain employs TRBV5-1 and TRBJ2-2; possibly TRBD1 for D (6 bases). Germline loops: CDR1 SGHRS, CDR2 YFSETQ. The CDR3 has 12 amino acids. V lost 9 bases and J 8 bases, leaving 14 bases between the germline ends. The CDR3 bases are TGCGCCATACCACAGGGTGAAGGGGAGCTGTTTTTT. This sequence encodes CAIPQGEGELFF.

DNA for the CDR3: TGCGCCAGCAGCCTCTACTTGCAGGGACTAGCGGGAGTGCAGAGGAACACCGGGGAGCTGTTTTTT. It encodes CASSLYLQGLAGVQRNTGELFF. The genes are TRBV5-1 and TRBJ2-2; TRBD2 matches at 14 bases. In germline, CDR1 is SGHRS, CDR2 YFSETQ. This CDR3 is 22 amino acids long. V was clipped by 4 bases and J by 1 base; unmatched bases: 18. Variable domain in full (rest from reference TRBV5-1 and TRBJ2-2): KAGVTQTPRYLIKTRGQQVTLSCSPISGHRSVSWYQQTPGQGLQFLFEYFSETQRNKGNFPGRFSGRQFSNSRSEMNVSTLELGDSALYLCASSLYLQGLAGVQRNTGELFFGEGSRLTVL.

At least ten counts were recorded for this clonotype. The CDR3 loop is CASSFDRLTDTQYF. CDR3 DNA sequence: TGTGCCAGCAGCTTTGATCGACTCACAGATACGCAGTATTTT. The genes are TRBV7-6 and TRBJ2-3, with D unclear. Germline values: CDR1 SGHVS, CDR2 FNYEAQ. The CDR3 covers 14 residues. V was trimmed by 3 bases and J by 2 bases, leaving 9 bases between them.

DNA of the CDR3: TGTGCCAGCAGCCTCGGGACTAGCGGGGGGGCGCACATTCAGTACTTC. Translated, it gives CASSLGTSGGAHIQYF. This sequence joins TRBV9 and TRBJ2-4; 16 nucleotides match TRBD2. Germline V gene data show CDR1 as SGDLS and CDR2 as YYNGEE. This CDR3 has 16 amino acids. V dropped 4 bases and J dropped 8; count of bases not matched to a gene: 6. Together with reference TRBV9 and TRBJ2-4, the CDR3 gives the full variable domain: DSGVTQTPKHLITATGQRVTLRCSPRSGDLSVYWYQQSLDQGLQFLIQYYNGEERAKGNILERFSAQQFPDLHSELNLSSLELGDSALYFCASSLGTSGGAHIQYFGAGTRLSVL.

This clonotype was counted ten times or more. CDR3: CASSHSRLADNEQFF. The DNA for the CDR3 is TGTGCCAGCAGCCACTCCCGACTAGCGGACAATGAGCAGTTCTTC. V and J are TRBV4-2 and TRBJ2-1; 9 bases fit TRBD2. This CDR3 contains 15 residues. Trimming took 3 bases from V and 5 from J; bases not matched to a gene: 5. Germline V gene lookup returns CDR1 LGHNA and CDR2 YNFKEQ.

In this sample, this clonotype turned up a few times. The genes are TRBV7-9 and TRBJ2-3; 8 nucleotides agree with TRBD2. The V gene end was trimmed by 10 bases and the J gene end by 2 bases; junction bases not matched to a gene: 11. The CDR3 runs to 15 residues. Looked up from germline, CDR1 is SEHNR and CDR2 is FQNEAQ (reference sequence). This CDR3 is CATKSSGSNTDTQYF. The CDR3 nucleotides read TGTGCCACCAAGTCGAGCGGGAGTAACACAGATACGCAGTATTTT.